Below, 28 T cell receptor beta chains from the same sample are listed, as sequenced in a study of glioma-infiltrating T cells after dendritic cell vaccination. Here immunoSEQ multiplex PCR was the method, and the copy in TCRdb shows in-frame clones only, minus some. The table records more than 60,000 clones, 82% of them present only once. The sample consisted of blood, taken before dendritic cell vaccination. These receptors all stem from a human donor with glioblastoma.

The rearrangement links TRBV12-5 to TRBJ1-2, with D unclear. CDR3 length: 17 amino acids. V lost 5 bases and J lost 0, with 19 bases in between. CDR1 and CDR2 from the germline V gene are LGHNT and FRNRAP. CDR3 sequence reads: CASGTTGIQVTNYGYTF. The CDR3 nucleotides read TGTGCTAGTGGTACCACGGGAATTCAGGTTACTAACTATGGCTACACCTTC.

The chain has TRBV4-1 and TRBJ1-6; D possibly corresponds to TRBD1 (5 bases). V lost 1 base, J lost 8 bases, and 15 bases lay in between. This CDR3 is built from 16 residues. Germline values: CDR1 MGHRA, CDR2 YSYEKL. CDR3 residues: CASSQARVGVDSPLHF. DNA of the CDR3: TGCGCCAGCAGCCAAGCCAGGGTAGGAGTAGATTCACCCCTCCACTTT.

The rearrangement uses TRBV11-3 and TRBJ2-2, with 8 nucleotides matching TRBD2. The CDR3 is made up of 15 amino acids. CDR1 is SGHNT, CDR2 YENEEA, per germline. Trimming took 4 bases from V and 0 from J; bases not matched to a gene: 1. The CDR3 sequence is CASSYSGTNTGELFF. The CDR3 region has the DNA TGTGCCAGCAGCTATAGCGGGACGAACACCGGGGAGCTGTTTTTT.

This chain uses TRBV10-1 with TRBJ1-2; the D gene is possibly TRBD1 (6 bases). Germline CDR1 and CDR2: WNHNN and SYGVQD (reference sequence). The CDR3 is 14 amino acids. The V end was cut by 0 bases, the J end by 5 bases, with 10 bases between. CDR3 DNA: TGCGCCAGCAGTGAGTCTGGGGGCTGGTATGGCTACACCTTC. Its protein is CASSESGGWYGYTF.

Here the CDR3 reads CASNLAFGTGSYEQYF. The CDR3 nucleotides are TGCGCCAGCAATCTTGCGTTCGGGACAGGATCCTACGAGCAGTACTTC. The genes are TRBV5-1 and TRBJ2-7, with 8 bases that match TRBD1. The germline CDR1 and CDR2 sequences are SGHRS and YFSETQ. Trimming took 6 bases from V and 1 from J; bases not matched to a gene: 12. The CDR3 is 16 amino acids.

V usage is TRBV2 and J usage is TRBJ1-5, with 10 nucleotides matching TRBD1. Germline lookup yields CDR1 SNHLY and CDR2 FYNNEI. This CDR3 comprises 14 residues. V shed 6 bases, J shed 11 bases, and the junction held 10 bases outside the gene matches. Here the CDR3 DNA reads TGTGCCAGCAGCGACAGGGGGCGGGAAACGGCCCAGCATTTT. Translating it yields CASSDRGRETAQHF.

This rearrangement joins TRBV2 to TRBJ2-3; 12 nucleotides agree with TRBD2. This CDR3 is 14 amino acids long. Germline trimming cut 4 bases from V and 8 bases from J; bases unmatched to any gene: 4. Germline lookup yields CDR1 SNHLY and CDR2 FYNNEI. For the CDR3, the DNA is TGTGCCAGCAGTGGTACTAGCGGGGGGCGTACGCAGTATTTT. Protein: CASSGTSGGRTQYF.

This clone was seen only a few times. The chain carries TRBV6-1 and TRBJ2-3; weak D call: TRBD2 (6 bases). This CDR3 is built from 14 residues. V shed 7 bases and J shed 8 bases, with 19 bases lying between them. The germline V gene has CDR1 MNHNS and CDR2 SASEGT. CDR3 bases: TGTGCCAGCACCCGTTCGGGGGAAGCTTTTACGCAGTATTTT. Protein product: CASTRSGEAFTQYF.

In DNA form, the CDR3 reads TGTGCCAGCAGCGCGGGTCTAGTCAGAGCCCAGTACTTC. Residues: CASSAGLVRAQYF. V usage is TRBV11-3 and J usage is TRBJ2-5; a possible D gene is TRBD2 (5 bases). Between the trimmed V and J ends, which lost 5 bases and 9 bases, there was a span of 16 bases. This CDR3 comprises 13 residues. Germline-derived CDR1 and CDR2 are SGHNT and YENEEA.

CDR3 loop: CASSPPGGGAFGNTIYF. In DNA form, the CDR3 reads TGTGCCAGCTCACCACCGGGCGGGGGCGCGTTCGGAAACACCATATATTTT. This chain connects TRBV18 to TRBJ1-3; perhaps TRBD1 as D (6 bases). Between the trimmed V and J ends, which lost 0 bases and 4 bases, there was a span of 16 bases. Germline CDR1 and CDR2: KGHSH and LQKENI. The CDR3 loop spans 17 amino acids.

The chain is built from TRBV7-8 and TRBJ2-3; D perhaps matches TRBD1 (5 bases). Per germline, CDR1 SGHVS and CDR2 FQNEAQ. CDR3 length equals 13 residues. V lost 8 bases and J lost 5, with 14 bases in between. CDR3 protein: CASRVAQGDTQYF. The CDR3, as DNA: TGTGCCAGCCGGGTAGCTCAGGGAGATACGCAGTATTTT.

CDR3 region: CATQEGGGANVLTF. CDR3 nucleotide sequence: TGTGCCACCCAGGAGGGAGGCGGGGCCAACGTCCTGACTTTC. The V and J genes are TRBV19 and TRBJ2-6; D possibly corresponds to TRBD2 (6 bases). This CDR3 spans 14 amino acids. V lost 10 bases and J lost 4, with 14 bases in between. CDR1 is LNHDA, CDR2 SQIVND, per germline (reference sequence).

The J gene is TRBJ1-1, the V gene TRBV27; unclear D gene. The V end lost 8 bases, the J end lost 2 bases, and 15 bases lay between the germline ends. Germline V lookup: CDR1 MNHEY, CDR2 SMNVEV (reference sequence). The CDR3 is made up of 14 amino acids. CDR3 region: CASSRSPLNTEAFF. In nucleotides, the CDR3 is TGTGCCAGCTCCAGGTCTCCCCTAAACACTGAAGCTTTCTTT.

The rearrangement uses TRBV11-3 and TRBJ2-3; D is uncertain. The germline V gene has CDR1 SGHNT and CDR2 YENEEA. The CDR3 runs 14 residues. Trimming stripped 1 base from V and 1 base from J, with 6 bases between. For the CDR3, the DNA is TGTGCCAGCAGCTTAGGCGATGGCACAGATACGCAGTATTTT. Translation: CASSLGDGTDTQYF.

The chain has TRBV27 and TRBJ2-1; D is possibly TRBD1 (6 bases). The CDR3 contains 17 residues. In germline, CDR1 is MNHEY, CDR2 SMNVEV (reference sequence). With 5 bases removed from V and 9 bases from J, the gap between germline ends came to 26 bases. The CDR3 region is CASSPRPPPFRGSEQFF. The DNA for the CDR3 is TGTGCCAGCAGTCCGCGACCGCCACCGTTCAGGGGAAGTGAGCAGTTCTTC.

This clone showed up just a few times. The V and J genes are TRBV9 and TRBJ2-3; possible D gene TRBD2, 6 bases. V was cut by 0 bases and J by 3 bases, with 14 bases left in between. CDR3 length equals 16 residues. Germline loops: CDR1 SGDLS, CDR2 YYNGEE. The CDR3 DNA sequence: TGTGCCAGCAGCGTAGGGCACGGGGGAGGAACAGATACGCAGTATTTT. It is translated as CASSVGHGGGTDTQYF.

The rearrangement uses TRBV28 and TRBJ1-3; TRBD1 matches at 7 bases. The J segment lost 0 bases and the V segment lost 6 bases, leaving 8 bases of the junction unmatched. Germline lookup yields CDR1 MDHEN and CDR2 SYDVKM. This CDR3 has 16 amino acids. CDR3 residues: CASSPPGQYSGNTIYF. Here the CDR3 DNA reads TGTGCCAGCAGCCCCCCGGGACAGTACTCTGGAAACACCATATATTTT.

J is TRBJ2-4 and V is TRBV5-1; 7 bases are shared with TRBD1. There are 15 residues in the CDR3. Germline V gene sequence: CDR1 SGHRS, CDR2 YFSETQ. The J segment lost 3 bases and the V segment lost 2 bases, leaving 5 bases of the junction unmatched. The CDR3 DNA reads TGCGCCAGCAGCTTTTACCGGGACAGCAAAAACATTCAGTACTTC. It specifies CASSFYRDSKNIQYF.

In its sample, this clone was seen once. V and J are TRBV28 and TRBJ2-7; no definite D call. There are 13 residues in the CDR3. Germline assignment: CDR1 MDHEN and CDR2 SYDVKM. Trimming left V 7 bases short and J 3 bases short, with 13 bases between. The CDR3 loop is CASTSSNLYEQYF. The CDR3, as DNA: TGTGCCAGCACTTCGAGTAATCTCTACGAGCAGTACTTC. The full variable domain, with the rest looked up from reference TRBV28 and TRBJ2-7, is DVKVTQSSRYLVKRTGEKVFLECVQDMDHENMFWYRQDPGLGLRLIYFSYDVKMKEKGDIPEGYSVSREKKERFSLILESASTNQTSMYLCASTSSNLYEQYFGPGTRLTVT.

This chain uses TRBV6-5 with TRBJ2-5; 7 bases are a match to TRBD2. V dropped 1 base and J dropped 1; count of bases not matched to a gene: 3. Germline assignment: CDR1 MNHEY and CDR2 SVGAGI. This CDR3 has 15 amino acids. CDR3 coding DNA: TGTGCCAGCAGTTACTTTGGACTAGTCCAAGAGACCCAGTACTTC. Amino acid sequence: CASSYFGLVQETQYF.

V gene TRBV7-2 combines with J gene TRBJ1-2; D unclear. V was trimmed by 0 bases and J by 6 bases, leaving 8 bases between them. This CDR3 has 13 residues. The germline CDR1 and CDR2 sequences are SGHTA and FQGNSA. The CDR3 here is CASSLAGDNGYTF. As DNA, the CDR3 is TGTGCCAGCAGCTTAGCGGGCGACAATGGCTACACCTTC.

The CDR3 protein is CASSAGGLGAEAFF. CDR3 sequence (DNA): TGTGCCAGCAGCGCCGGGGGGTTGGGCGCTGAAGCTTTCTTT. The chain carries TRBV7-6 and TRBJ1-1, with a tentative D call TRBD1 (5 bases). Germline CDR1 reads SGHVS; CDR2 reads FNYEAQ. The V end lost 5 bases, the J end lost 6 bases, and 16 bases lay between the germline ends. The CDR3 sequence is 14 residues long.

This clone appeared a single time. The DNA of the CDR3 is TGCGCCAGCAGCTTCACCGGGGGTGACACTGAAGCTTTCTTT. Translation gives CASSFTGGDTEAFF. The chain has TRBV5-1 and TRBJ1-1, with D perhaps matching TRBD1 (5 bases). With 2 bases removed from V and 3 bases from J, the gap between germline ends came to 11 bases. From germline, CDR1 is SGHRS and CDR2 YFSETQ. The CDR3 loop spans 14 amino acids.

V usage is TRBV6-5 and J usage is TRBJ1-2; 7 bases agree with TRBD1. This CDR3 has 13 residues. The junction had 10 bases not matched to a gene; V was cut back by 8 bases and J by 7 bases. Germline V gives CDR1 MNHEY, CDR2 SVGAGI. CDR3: CASARTGSRGYTF. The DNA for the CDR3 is TGTGCCAGCGCCCGGACAGGTTCCCGTGGCTACACCTTC.

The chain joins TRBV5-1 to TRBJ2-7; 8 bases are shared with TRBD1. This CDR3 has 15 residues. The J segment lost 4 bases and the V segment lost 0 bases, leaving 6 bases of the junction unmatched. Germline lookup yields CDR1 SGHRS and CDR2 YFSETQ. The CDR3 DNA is TGCGCCAGCAGCTTGGCCGCCAGGGGGCGATACGAGCAGTACTTC. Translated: CASSLAARGRYEQYF.

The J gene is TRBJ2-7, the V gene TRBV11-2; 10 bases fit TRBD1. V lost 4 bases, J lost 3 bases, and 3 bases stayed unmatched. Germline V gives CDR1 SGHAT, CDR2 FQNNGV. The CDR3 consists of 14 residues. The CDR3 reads CASSSGTGDYEQYF. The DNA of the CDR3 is TGTGCCAGCAGCTCCGGGACAGGGGACTACGAGCAGTACTTC.

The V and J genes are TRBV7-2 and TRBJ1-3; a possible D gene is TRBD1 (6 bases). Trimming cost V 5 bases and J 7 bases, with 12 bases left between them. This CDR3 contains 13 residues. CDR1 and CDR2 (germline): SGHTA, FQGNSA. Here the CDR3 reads CASSQGRLNTIYF. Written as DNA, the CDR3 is TGTGCCAGCAGCCAGGGGCGGCTTAACACCATATATTTT.

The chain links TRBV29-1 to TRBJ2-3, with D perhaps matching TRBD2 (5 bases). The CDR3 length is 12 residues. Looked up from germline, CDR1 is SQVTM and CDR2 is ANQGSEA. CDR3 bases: TGCAGTGGCCGGGATTTGGAAGATACGCAGTATTTT. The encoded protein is CSGRDLEDTQYF.